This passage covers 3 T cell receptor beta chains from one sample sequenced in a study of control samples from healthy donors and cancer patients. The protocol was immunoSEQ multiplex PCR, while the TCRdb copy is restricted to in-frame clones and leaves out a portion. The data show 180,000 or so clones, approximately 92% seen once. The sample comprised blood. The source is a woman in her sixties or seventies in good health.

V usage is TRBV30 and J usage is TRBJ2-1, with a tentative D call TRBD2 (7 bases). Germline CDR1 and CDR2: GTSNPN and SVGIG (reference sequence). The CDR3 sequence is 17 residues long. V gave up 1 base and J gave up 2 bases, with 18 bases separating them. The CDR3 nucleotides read TGTGCCTGGAGTGCCGCGGGGGCCACAGTCGCCTACAATGAGCAGTTCTTC. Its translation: CAWSAAGATVAYNEQFF.

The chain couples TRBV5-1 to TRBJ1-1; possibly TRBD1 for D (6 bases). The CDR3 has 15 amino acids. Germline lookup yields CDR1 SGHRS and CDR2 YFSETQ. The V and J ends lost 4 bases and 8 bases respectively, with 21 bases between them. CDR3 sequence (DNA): TGCGCCAGCAGCCATCCCGGGACATCAATCAAAGAAGCTTTCTTT. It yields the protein CASSHPGTSIKEAFF.

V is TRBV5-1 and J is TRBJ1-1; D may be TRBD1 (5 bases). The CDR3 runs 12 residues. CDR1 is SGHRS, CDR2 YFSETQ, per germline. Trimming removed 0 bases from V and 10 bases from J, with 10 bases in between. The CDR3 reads CASSLEAGRAFF. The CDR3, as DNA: TGCGCCAGCAGCTTGGAAGCAGGGAGAGCTTTCTTT.